The clone carrying this T cell receptor beta chain was picked up one time. With 2 bases removed from V and 13 bases from J, the gap between germline ends came to 22 bases. Looked up from germline, CDR1 is KGHDR and CDR2 is SFDVKD. The CDR3 loop spans 16 amino acids. Per the authors' pipeline: Estimates of nucleated cell counts were drawn from the amplification of reference gene primers. Libraries were prepared by immunoSEQ multiplex PCR; TCRdb keeps only in-frame clonotypes and omits some of them. V and J calls and clone size are given by that table; D and trimming were obtained from the DNA. Of approximately 97,000 clones in the sample, around four fifths were seen once. The data stem from a study of blood T cell repertoires in COVID-19. In the study overall: Acute and convalescent COVID-19 specimens originated in the United States, Italy and Spain. Sample material is recorded as cDNA or gDNA derived from T cells, B-cell-depleted T cells, or PBMCs.

The chain carries TRBV24-1 and TRBJ1-4; a weak D match, TRBD1 (5 bases). The sequenced material came from peripheral blood. The receptor's source is a human donor in a cohort sampled during active COVID-19. The CDR3 is CATSDSPTNPRGALFF. CDR3 nucleotide sequence: TGTGCCACCAGTGATTCGCCGACTAACCCTCGCGGGGCACTGTTTTTT.